These 27 T cell receptor beta chains were sequenced from one sample in a study of Graves' ophthalmopathy and Graves' hyperthyroidism. From RNA, the CDR3 regions of TCR beta chains were amplified and sequenced. Scientists carried out first-round RT-PCR using HTBI primers and then a second-round multiplex PCR. A single record per CDR3 protein comes from TCRdb applying MiXCR to the multiplex PCR reads. The sample includes approximately 460,000 distinct CDR3 sequences, about 15% seen only once; the top ten take 8% to 10%. The sample consisted of blood. Every receptor here comes from a woman aged 30 to 39 with Graves' ophthalmopathy.

This clonotype came up many times. V and J are TRBV11-2 and TRBJ1-5; D not resolved. Germline CDR1 SGHAT, CDR2 FQNNGV. The CDR3 is 13 residues long. V was pared by 4 bases and J by 7 bases, with 11 bases between. CDR3 DNA: TGTGCCAGCAGCTCTAACAGTGGCCAGCCCCAGCATTTT. Translated, it gives CASSSNSGQPQHF.

Worth noting for this clonotype: Just one base apart from a much larger clone, this may be a read error. The chain uses TRBV20-1 and TRBJ2-7; no clear D gene. Per germline, CDR1 DFQATT and CDR2 SNEGSKA (reference sequence). The CDR3 totals 16 residues. Trimming took off 1 base at V and 1 base at J, with 17 bases between the two ends. CDR3 sequence (DNA): TGCAGTGCTAGAGTAAGTGGGGTGGAAATATCCTACGAGCAGTACTTC. This encodes CSARVSGVEISYEQYF.

Remarks on this clonotype: A much larger clone sits a single nucleotide away, making a read error possible. V gene TRBV2 combines with J gene TRBJ1-5; no firm D call. The length of the CDR3 is 15 residues. In germline, CDR1 is SNHLY, CDR2 FYNNEI. V was trimmed by 8 bases and J by 0 bases, leaving 14 bases between them. In DNA, the CDR3 is TGTGCCAGCCGTGTCCGGGATTCTAGCAATCAGCCCCAGCATTTT. It yields the protein CASRVRDSSNQPQHF.

V is TRBV6-2 or TRBV6-3 and J is TRBJ1-2; weak D call: TRBD1 (5 bases). This CDR3 has 15 residues. With 2 bases removed from V and 4 bases from J, the gap between germline ends came to 14 bases. The germline gives CDR1 MNHEY, CDR2 SVGEGT. CDR3 coding DNA: TGTGCCAGCAGTTACGAGGGGACCCCAAGCTATGGCTACACCTTC. Protein product: CASSYEGTPSYGYTF.

Comments on this clonotype: It may be a read error: a sequence one base away is much more abundant. The chain recombines TRBV7-9 with TRBJ1-6, with D perhaps matching TRBD1 (5 bases). V dropped 7 bases and J dropped 14 bases, with 30 bases sitting between them. This CDR3 region has 17 residues. Germline assignment: CDR1 SEHNR and CDR2 FQNEAQ (reference sequence). Here the CDR3 DNA reads TGTGCCAGCACTTTCATCGGGGTGGGGACGACGGCGTCAGCCCTCCACTTT. Protein: CASTFIGVGTTASALHF.

J is TRBJ2-5 and V is TRBV18; 11 bases fit TRBD2. The germline V gene has CDR1 KGHSH and CDR2 LQKENI. Trimming cost V 0 bases and J 5 bases; bases outside gene matches: 11. The CDR3 is 18 amino acids. In nucleotides, the CDR3 is TGTGCCAGCTCACCACCGAAACTAGCGGGGGCCCCGAGGGAGACCCAGTACTTC. Its translation is CASSPPKLAGAPRETQYF.

The sample holds many counts of this clonotype. V usage is TRBV27 and J usage is TRBJ2-5; the D is unclear. V lost 0 bases, J lost 2 bases, and 10 bases lay in between. CDR1 MNHEY and CDR2 SMNVEV come from the germline V gene (reference sequence). The CDR3 runs 15 residues. In DNA form, the CDR3 reads TGTGCCAGCAGTTTATCGTTGGTAGCTCAAGAGACCCAGTACTTC. Protein: CASSLSLVAQETQYF.

There are a few counts of this clonotype. V and J are TRBV7-8 and TRBJ2-7; 9 positions agree with TRBD2. With V trimmed by 0 bases and J by 0 bases, 3 bases remained unmatched. The CDR3 length is 16 residues. Germline CDR1 and CDR2: SGHVS and FQNEAQ. CDR3 protein: CASSLASGGSSYEQYF. For the CDR3, the DNA is TGTGCCAGCAGCTTAGCAAGCGGGGGGAGCTCCTACGAGCAGTACTTC.

This clonotype was detected many times. The genes are TRBV29-1 and TRBJ1-1; D is undetermined. CDR3 size: 11 residues. Germline V CDR1 and CDR2: SQVTM, ANQGSEA. The V gene lost 5 bases and the J gene lost 4 bases, with 8 bases spanning the gap. This CDR3 reads CSVQSSTEAFF. The CDR3 coding sequence is TGCAGCGTTCAATCAAGCACTGAAGCTTTCTTT.

On this clonotype: Just one base apart from a much larger clone, this may be a read error. Given the absence of the conserved phenylalanine or tryptophan at the CDR3 end, a read error is likely. The chain combines TRBV12-3 or TRBV12-4 with TRBJ1-5; D call uncertain. This CDR3 has 14 amino acids. CDR3 in amino acids: CACSLYYSNQPQHL. The CDR3 nucleotides read TGTGCCTGCAGCTTATACTATAGCAATCAGCCCCAGCATCTT.

This clonotype was picked up a small number of times. V usage is TRBV30 and J usage is TRBJ2-5; unclear D gene. The CDR3 runs to 12 residues. V lost 3 bases, J lost 5 bases, and 10 bases lay in between. From germline, CDR1 is GTSNPN and CDR2 SVGIG (reference sequence). The DNA for the CDR3 is TGTGCCTGGAGCCCCGGTTCGGAGACCCAGTACTTC. This codes for CAWSPGSETQYF.

This clonotype has at least ten counts. The V gene is TRBV6-2 or TRBV6-3, the J gene TRBJ2-5; D might be TRBD1 (6 bases). Germline V CDR1 and CDR2: MNHEY, SVGEGT. CDR3 size: 13 residues. V lost 3 bases to trimming and J lost 5 bases, with 10 bases between them. The CDR3 region has the DNA TGTGCCAGCAGTTATTCAGGGGTCGAGACCCAGTACTTC. Its translation: CASSYSGVETQYF.

This clonotype was detected a few times. The rearrangement uses TRBV28 and TRBJ2-2, with 11 bases that match TRBD2. The CDR3 extends over 12 amino acids. Trimming took 2 bases from V and 17 from J; bases not matched to a gene: 4. Per the germline V gene, CDR1 is MDHEN and CDR2 is SYDVKM. The DNA for the CDR3 is TGTGCCAGCAGTTTAACTAGCGGGAGCGAATTTTTT. Translating gives CASSLTSGSEFF.

This clonotype appeared many times. The chain links TRBV28 to TRBJ1-1, with D uncertain. There are 13 residues in the CDR3. V shed 3 bases and J shed 5 bases, with 10 bases lying between them. CDR1 is MDHEN and CDR2 is SYDVKM in the germline V gene. This CDR3 reads CASSFASRTEAFF. The CDR3 DNA reads as TGTGCCAGCAGTTTCGCAAGTCGGACTGAAGCTTTCTTT.

This clonotype was detected ten times or more. J is TRBJ1-2 and V is TRBV4-1; D is unclear. CDR1 and CDR2 (germline): MGHRA, YSYEKL. The CDR3 covers 18 residues. Trimming left V 0 bases short and J 5 bases short, with 22 bases between. CDR3 sequence reads: CASSQDDLRAQGLYGYTF. CDR3 sequence (DNA): TGCGCCAGCAGCCAAGATGACCTTCGGGCCCAAGGACTTTATGGCTACACCTTC.

This clonotype was observed many times. The chain links TRBV29-1 to TRBJ1-1; D is undetermined. Trimming pared 2 bases from V and 1 base from J, leaving 5 bases between. There are 12 residues in the CDR3. Per germline, CDR1 SQVTM and CDR2 ANQGSEA. CDR3 amino acids: CSVETGNTEAFF. CDR3 bases: TGCAGCGTTGAAACGGGGAACACTGAAGCTTTCTTT.

This clonotype was detected ten times or more. The chain employs TRBV19 and TRBJ1-5, with D possibly TRBD1 on 6 matching bases. The V gene's germline CDR1 is LNHDA and CDR2 SQIVND (reference sequence). This CDR3 spans 15 amino acids. V was pared by 5 bases and J by 1 base, with 12 bases between. CDR3 protein: CASSPGVASNQPQHF. CDR3 in DNA: TGTGCCAGTAGTCCAGGGGTTGCGAGCAATCAGCCCCAGCATTTT.

The rearrangement uses TRBV4-2 and TRBJ2-2, with D possibly being TRBD2 (6 bases). Germline assignment: CDR1 LGHNA and CDR2 YNFKEQ. The V end was cut by 5 bases, the J end by 0 bases, with 25 bases between. This CDR3 comprises 20 residues. CDR3 protein: CASSKKRGGVIYSNTGELFF. DNA for the CDR3: TGTGCCAGCAGCAAAAAACGCGGCGGGGTGATTTATTCGAACACCGGGGAGCTGTTTTTT.

Only one count was recorded for this clonotype. The V gene is TRBV24-1, the J gene TRBJ2-5, with D possibly TRBD1 on 6 matching bases. Trimming left V 3 bases short and J 2 bases short, with 12 bases between. The CDR3 has 15 amino acids. Germline values: CDR1 KGHDR, CDR2 SFDVKD. The CDR3 sequence is CATSDDRTAQETQYF. As DNA, the CDR3 is TGTGCCACCAGTGATGACAGGACAGCTCAAGAGACCCAGTACTTC.

This clonotype occurred many times. V is TRBV5-5 and J is TRBJ2-4, with TRBD2 matching 7 bases. With V trimmed by 0 bases and J by 4 bases, 10 bases remained unmatched. From germline, CDR1 is SGHKS and CDR2 YYEKEE (reference sequence). This CDR3 spans 17 amino acids. CDR3: CASSLGSSGWVKNIQYF. The DNA for the CDR3 is TGTGCCAGCAGCTTGGGTTCTAGCGGTTGGGTGAAAAACATTCAGTACTTC.

The chain joins TRBV27 to TRBJ1-1; 8 bases line up with TRBD1. Germline CDR1 MNHEY, CDR2 SMNVEV (reference sequence). The CDR3 spans 15 residues. Trimming at V came to 6 bases and at J to 6 bases, leaving 12 bases not matched to a gene. In DNA, the CDR3 is TGTGCCAGCAGGGCGGGGACAGGAGTCTACTCTGAAGCTTTCTTT. Translating it yields CASRAGTGVYSEAFF.

The V call is TRBV18, the J call TRBJ1-1; D gene ambiguous. Germline assignment: CDR1 KGHSH and CDR2 LQKENI. V shed 1 base and J shed 2 bases, with 8 bases lying between them. This CDR3 has 14 residues. CDR3 sequence: CASSPRADNTEAFF. In DNA form, the CDR3 reads TGTGCCAGCTCACCACGAGCCGATAACACTGAAGCTTTCTTT.

This clonotype was found many times. The V call is TRBV27, the J call TRBJ1-2; unclear D gene. Trimming shortened V by 7 bases and J by 2 bases, and 11 bases separated the two germline ends. The CDR3 runs 13 residues. Germline V gene lookup returns CDR1 MNHEY and CDR2 SMNVEV (reference sequence). The CDR3 DNA sequence: TGTGCCAGCAAGAAAGACAACAACTATGGCTACACCTTC. Protein: CASKKDNNYGYTF.

This clonotype has only a few counts. V gene TRBV3-1 combines with J gene TRBJ2-7, with 7 bases fitting TRBD1. Germline-derived CDR1 and CDR2 are LGHDT and YNNKEL (reference sequence). The V and J ends lost 0 bases and 7 bases, in that order; junction bases with no gene match: 9. The length of the CDR3 is 15 residues. CDR3 amino acids: CASSQDLTGSGEQYF. CDR3 nucleotide sequence: TGTGCCAGCAGCCAAGACTTGACAGGGTCGGGTGAGCAGTACTTC.

There are many counts of this clonotype. V gene TRBV15 combines with J gene TRBJ2-2; D not certain. Germline loops: CDR1 LNHNV, CDR2 YYDKDF (reference sequence). The V end lost 0 bases, the J end lost 8 bases, and 10 bases lay between the germline ends. The CDR3 totals 14 residues. The CDR3 protein is CATSRDFLSGELFF. DNA of the CDR3: TGTGCCACCAGCAGAGATTTTCTTAGTGGGGAGCTGTTTTTT.

The rearrangement joins TRBV6-5 to TRBJ2-5, with TRBD1 identical over 8 bases. The DNA end favors TRBJ2-7, so the J call may be wrong. Germline V CDR1 and CDR2: MNHEY, SVGAGI. The CDR3 is 15 amino acids. In DNA form, the CDR3 reads TGTGCCAGCAGTTACTCCGGGACAGGAATCTACGAGCAGTACTTC. This translates into CASSYSGTGIYEQYF.

This clonotype was recorded at least ten times. The V call is TRBV6-1, the J call TRBJ1-1; TRBD1 might be the D (6 bases). The V gene's germline CDR1 is MNHNS and CDR2 SASEGT. CDR3 size: 16 residues. Trimming shortened V by 0 bases and J by 3 bases, and 14 bases separated the two germline ends. This CDR3 reads CASSEAGGWADTEAFF. The DNA for the CDR3 is TGTGCCAGCAGTGAAGCGGGGGGCTGGGCAGACACTGAAGCTTTCTTT.